This T cell receptor (beta chain) originates from a study of blood T cells in healthy people across ages. Trimming removed 2 bases from V and 2 bases from J, with 14 bases in between. Germline V gene lookup returns CDR1 SGHDT and CDR2 YYEEEE. The CDR3 is made up of 16 amino acids. The second PCR ran roughly 6 to 11 cycles with a sample-barcoded 5' primer and J-beta primers. TCRdb passed the 5' RACE reads through MiXCR, listing each CDR3 protein once. The table has 650,000 to 1,000,000 distinct CDR3 sequences, under 40% seen once. The gene calls are TRBV5-6 and TRBJ1-5; possibly TRBD1 for D (6 bases). This receptor was obtained from a man between 18 and 35 years old in good health. The sample comprised blood. CDR3 amino acids: CASSLGGEGGNQPQHF. For the CDR3, the DNA is TGTGCCAGCAGCTTAGGGGGGGAAGGGGGCAATCAGCCCCAGCATTTT.